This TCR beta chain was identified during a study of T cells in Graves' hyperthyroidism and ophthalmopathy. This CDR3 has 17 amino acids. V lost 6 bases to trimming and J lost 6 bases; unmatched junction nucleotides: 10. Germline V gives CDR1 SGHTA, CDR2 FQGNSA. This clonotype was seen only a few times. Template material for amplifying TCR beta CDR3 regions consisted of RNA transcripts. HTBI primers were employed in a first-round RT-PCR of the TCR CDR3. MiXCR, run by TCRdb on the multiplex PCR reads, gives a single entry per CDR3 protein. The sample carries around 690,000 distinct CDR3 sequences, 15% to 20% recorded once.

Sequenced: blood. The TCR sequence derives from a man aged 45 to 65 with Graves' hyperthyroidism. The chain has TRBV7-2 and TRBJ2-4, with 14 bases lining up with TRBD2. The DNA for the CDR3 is TGTGCCAGCAGGTTGGAGGGACTAGCGGGAGTTAGAAACATTCAGTACTTC. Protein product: CASRLEGLAGVRNIQYF.